One and the same sample provided the 24 T cell receptor beta chains below, sequenced in a study of cytomegalovirus exposure and HLA in healthy donors. The PCR contained 60 Vbeta and 13 Jbeta primers. Sequenced by immunoSEQ multiplex PCR; TCRdb stores in-frame clones only, minus some. This repertoire shows about 150,000 clones, 60% to 80% found once; its top ten account for approximately 2%. Sequenced material: PBMCs. The receptors derive from a man younger than 40 in good health and CMV-seronegative.

This clone was detected only a few times. The V gene is TRBV5-1, the J gene TRBJ2-3; TRBD2 aligns across 9 bases. CDR1 is SGHRS, CDR2 YFSETQ, per germline. This CDR3 has 15 amino acids. Trimming took 1 base from V and 6 from J; bases not matched to a gene: 6. The CDR3, as DNA: TGCGCCAGCAGCTTGCTAGCGGGGCGGGTGGATACGCAGTATTTT. Translating gives CASSLLAGRVDTQYF.

The chain uses TRBV11-2 and TRBJ2-5; D remains unclear. Germline lookup yields CDR1 SGHAT and CDR2 FQNNGV. Trimming left V 2 bases short and J 5 bases short, with 18 bases between. This CDR3 has 16 residues. The CDR3 region has the DNA TGTGCCAGCAGCTTACTAGGCAGTGCCGGCGTGGAGACCCAGTACTTC. Translation gives CASSLLGSAGVETQYF.

The gene calls are TRBV2 and TRBJ2-5, with 7 bases lining up with TRBD2. This CDR3 comprises 14 residues. The germline CDR1 and CDR2 sequences are SNHLY and FYNNEI. V dropped 4 bases and J dropped 5; count of bases not matched to a gene: 7. Here the CDR3 DNA reads TGTGCCAGCAGTGGACCGGGAGGAGTCGAGACCCAGTACTTC. It yields the protein CASSGPGGVETQYF.

The chain links TRBV7-6 to TRBJ2-7; 11 positions match TRBD2. The V gene's germline CDR1 is SGHVS and CDR2 FNYEAQ. The trim removed 5 bases at V and 3 bases at J, leaving 9 bases unmatched. The CDR3 consists of 16 residues. The CDR3 nucleotides read TGTGCCAGCAGCCCTCTAGCGGGAGGCTATATCTACGAGCAGTACTTC. The encoded protein is CASSPLAGGYIYEQYF.

In this sample, this clone turned up once. V gene TRBV28 combines with J gene TRBJ2-7, with a tentative D call TRBD2 (6 bases). V lost 1 base to trimming and J lost 3 bases, with 7 bases between them. The CDR3 length is 13 residues. CDR1 and CDR2 from the germline V gene are MDHEN and SYDVKM. CDR3 amino acids: CASSLYGGYEQYF. In DNA form, the CDR3 reads TGTGCCAGCAGTTTATACGGGGGCTACGAGCAGTACTTC.

This clone was detected only once. This sequence joins TRBV7-8 and TRBJ1-4, with D unresolved. There are 14 residues in the CDR3. Trimming stripped 2 bases from V and 8 bases from J, with 12 bases between. Germline loops: CDR1 SGHVS, CDR2 FQNEAQ. This CDR3 reads CASSLSPVSEKLFF. Here the CDR3 DNA reads TGTGCCAGCAGCTTATCCCCCGTGTCCGAAAAACTGTTTTTT. Filled out from reference TRBV7-8 and TRBJ1-4, the complete variable domain reads GAGVSQSPRYKVAKRGQDVALRCDPISGHVSLFWYQQALGQGPEFLTYFQNEAQLDKSGLPSDRFFAERPEGSVSTLKIQRTQQEDSAVYLCASSLSPVSEKLFFGSGTQLSVL.

The chain combines TRBV7-9 with TRBJ1-1, with TRBD1 identical over 8 bases. Germline values: CDR1 SEHNR, CDR2 FQNEAQ (reference sequence). This CDR3 is built from 14 residues. The V segment lost 5 bases and the J segment 7 bases; nucleotides outside the gene matches: 9. CDR3 loop: CASSLDRGFGEAFF. The CDR3 DNA sequence: TGTGCCAGCAGCCTTGACAGGGGATTCGGTGAAGCTTTCTTT.

This clone was observed a handful of times. The V call is TRBV18, the J call TRBJ1-1; 8 bases fit TRBD1. After removal of 5 bases from V and 12 bases from J, the junction contained 8 bases not matched to a gene. Germline CDR1 and CDR2: KGHSH and LQKENI. This CDR3 is built from 12 residues. The CDR3 here is CASSTGQVVTFF. For the CDR3, the DNA is TGTGCCAGCTCAACGGGACAGGTAGTAACTTTCTTT.

The rearrangement links TRBV7-2 to TRBJ1-3; 9 bases fit TRBD1. Trimming cost V 1 base and J 1 base; bases outside gene matches: 8. The CDR3 is made up of 18 amino acids. CDR1 and CDR2 (germline): SGHTA, FQGNSA. The CDR3 DNA reads as TGTGCCAGCAGCTTAGGGGCTGTACAGGGGGCGTCTGGAAACACCATATATTTT. It translates to CASSLGAVQGASGNTIYF.

This chain connects TRBV19 to TRBJ2-1; 10 bases align to TRBD2. J lost 8 bases, V lost 3 bases, and 10 bases had no gene match. Germline CDR1 is LNHDA and CDR2 is SQIVND (reference sequence). The CDR3 has 16 residues. CDR3 coding DNA: TGTGCCAGTAGTATCACTAGCGGGATTATCCCCCATGAGCAGTTCTTC. Its translation: CASSITSGIIPHEQFF.

The chain carries TRBV11-2 and TRBJ1-1; 7 bases are shared with TRBD1. V trimming: 2 bases; J trimming: 7 bases; junction bases outside the gene matches: 4. Germline lookup yields CDR1 SGHAT and CDR2 FQNNGV. This CDR3 region has 13 residues. CDR3 nucleotides: TGTGCCAGCAGCTTAAGACAGGGTGGTGAAGCTTTCTTT. It codes for CASSLRQGGEAFF.

This clone was recorded only once. The chain links TRBV14 to TRBJ2-7; D is unresolved. CDR1 and CDR2 from the germline V gene are SGHDN and FVKESK. The CDR3 has 12 residues. V lost 0 bases and J lost 4, with 4 bases in between. The CDR3 sequence: CASSQDQYEQYF. The CDR3 nucleotides read TGTGCCAGCAGCCAAGATCAATACGAGCAGTACTTC.

The V gene is TRBV4-1, the J gene TRBJ1-2; D perhaps matches TRBD1 (6 bases). The CDR3 is made up of 14 amino acids. Germline V gene lookup returns CDR1 MGHRA and CDR2 YSYEKL. V was clipped by 5 bases and J by 4 bases, with 14 bases between them. CDR3 sequence: CASSSPGTSYGYTF. The CDR3 DNA sequence: TGCGCCAGCAGCTCACCCGGGACAAGCTATGGCTACACCTTC.

The count of this clone is one. The CDR3: CASSAVQSTDTQYF. CDR3 bases: TGTGCCAGCAGTGCGGTTCAAAGCACAGATACGCAGTATTTT. This chain connects TRBV2 to TRBJ2-3; no reliable D call. Germline V gene sequence: CDR1 SNHLY, CDR2 FYNNEI. The CDR3 extends over 14 amino acids. The V and J ends lost 4 bases and 0 bases respectively, with 8 bases between them.

This chain joins TRBV7-9 and TRBJ2-7; TRBD2 matches at 13 bases. The CDR3 covers 15 residues. V was pared by 5 bases and J by 4 bases, with 5 bases of the junction left unmatched. CDR1 SEHNR and CDR2 FQNEAQ come from the germline V gene (reference sequence). The CDR3 spells CASSDGTSGIYEQYF. The CDR3 nucleotides are TGTGCCAGCAGCGATGGGACTAGCGGGATTTACGAGCAGTACTTC.

The V gene is TRBV5-1, the J gene TRBJ2-1; 14 bases fit TRBD2. V gave up 1 base and J gave up 2 bases; unmatched junction bases: 5. CDR1 is SGHRS, CDR2 YFSETQ, per germline. This CDR3 is 18 amino acids long. The CDR3 region has the DNA TGCGCCAGCAGCTTGAGACTAGCGGGAGGGCCACCCTACAATGAGCAGTTCTTC. Amino acid sequence: CASSLRLAGGPPYNEQFF. Complete variable domain (other parts from reference TRBV5-1 and TRBJ2-1): KAGVTQTPRYLIKTRGQQVTLSCSPISGHRSVSWYQQTPGQGLQFLFEYFSETQRNKGNFPGRFSGRQFSNSRSEMNVSTLELGDSALYLCASSLRLAGGPPYNEQFFGPGTRLTVL.

The chain couples TRBV7-8 to TRBJ2-1, with 8 bases lining up with TRBD2. V dropped 1 base and J dropped 7; count of bases not matched to a gene: 9. This CDR3 is built from 16 residues. Germline V lookup: CDR1 SGHVS, CDR2 FQNEAQ. In DNA form, the CDR3 reads TGTGCCAGCAGCTTAGTGCGACTAGCGTTAGGGAATGAGCAGTTCTTC. The encoded protein is CASSLVRLALGNEQFF.

V gene TRBV7-6 combines with J gene TRBJ2-7; 7 bases align to TRBD2. J was trimmed by 7 bases and V by 5 bases; bases with no gene match: 11. The CDR3 has 14 residues. In germline, CDR1 is SGHVS, CDR2 FNYEAQ. The CDR3 DNA follows: TGTGCCAGCAGCGGCTGGACTAGTAACAATGAGCAGTACTTC. Its translation is CASSGWTSNNEQYF.

This chain joins TRBV30 and TRBJ2-5; TRBD1 aligns across 9 bases. This CDR3 is built from 13 residues. Per germline, CDR1 GTSNPN and CDR2 SVGIG (reference sequence). The trim removed 2 bases at V and 4 bases at J, leaving 2 bases unmatched. In DNA form, the CDR3 reads TGTGCCTGGAGTTACAGGGGGCCAGAGACCCAGTACTTC. It yields the protein CAWSYRGPETQYF.

This chain links TRBV18 with TRBJ1-1; D remains ambiguous. CDR1 and CDR2 from the germline V gene are KGHSH and LQKENI. With 4 bases removed from V and 2 bases from J, the gap between germline ends came to 11 bases. The CDR3 runs 14 residues. The CDR3 DNA reads as TGTGCCAGCTCACAGCCGCCCGCAAACACTGAAGCTTTCTTT. Translation gives CASSQPPANTEAFF.

This chain connects TRBV10-3 to TRBJ2-1; the match to TRBD2 covers 10 bases. Germline CDR1 is ENHRY and CDR2 is SYGVKD. The CDR3 is made up of 16 amino acids. The V gene end was trimmed by 4 bases and the J gene end by 8 bases; junction bases not matched to a gene: 11. CDR3 in amino acids: CAISGASGRYSDEQFF. The DNA of the CDR3 is TGTGCCATCAGTGGGGCTAGCGGGAGATATAGCGATGAGCAGTTCTTC.

The chain couples TRBV6-1 to TRBJ2-7; 8 nucleotides match TRBD1. Germline-derived CDR1 and CDR2 are MNHNS and SASEGT. After removal of 6 bases from V and 3 bases from J, the junction contained 7 bases not matched to a gene. This CDR3 contains 14 residues. This CDR3 reads CASSGQGSVYEQYF. CDR3 bases: TGTGCCAGCAGCGGACAGGGCTCCGTCTACGAGCAGTACTTC.

The chain couples TRBV4-1 to TRBJ1-3, with 11 bases aligning to TRBD1. Germline V lookup: CDR1 MGHRA, CDR2 YSYEKL. V gave up 1 base and J gave up 1 base; unmatched junction bases: 3. This CDR3 comprises 17 residues. CDR3 sequence (DNA): TGCGCCAGCAGCCAAGCTGGACAGGGGGCATCTGGAAACACCATATATTTT. This codes for CASSQAGQGASGNTIYF.

The genes are TRBV4-1 and TRBJ1-2, with a tentative D call TRBD1 (5 bases). The V end lost 4 bases, the J end lost 6 bases, and 18 bases lay between the germline ends. CDR3 size: 15 residues. Per the germline V gene, CDR1 is MGHRA and CDR2 is YSYEKL. As DNA, the CDR3 is TGCGCCAGCAGCCGATCCATGGGGGGGGTTGATGGCTACACCTTC. This translates into CASSRSMGGVDGYTF.